This T cell receptor beta chain was recovered during a study of cytomegalovirus exposure and HLA in healthy donors. Study outcomes and limitations: In a later analysis, V- and J-gene trimming of beta chains associated with a DCLRE1C missense variant, replicated independently.

This CDR3 has 14 amino acids. V lost 8 bases and J lost 3; bases outside the gene matches: 9. Germline CDR1 is GTSNPN and CDR2 is SVGIG (reference sequence). A multiplex PCR was run with 60 Vbeta primers and 13 Jbeta primers. Here immunoSEQ multiplex PCR was the method, and the copy in TCRdb shows in-frame clones only, minus some. Of roughly 140,000 clones listed, about four fifths are singletons. A note on this clone: The antigen remains unidentified.

The TCR sequence derives from a man aged 30-40 years in good health and CMV-seronegative. The rearrangement uses TRBV30 and TRBJ2-2, with 7 bases identical to TRBD2. Material: PBMCs. Here the CDR3 DNA reads TGTGCCGGATCAAAGCGGGGTTACACCGGGGAGCTGTTTTTT. This sequence encodes CAGSKRGYTGELFF. Together with reference TRBV30 and TRBJ2-2, the CDR3 gives the full variable domain: SQTIHQWPATLVQPVGSPLSLECTVEGTSNPNLYWYRQAAGRGLQLLFYSVGIGQISSEVPQNLSASRPQDRQFILSSKKLLLSDSGFYLCAGSKRGYTGELFFGEGSRLTVL.